This passage covers 32 T cell receptor beta chains from one sample sequenced in a study of blood T cell repertoires in COVID-19 (dated by TCRdb to 2020 to 2021). Library construction relied on the immunoSEQ multiplex PCR assay. Imported from immuneACCESS, the table was reduced by TCRdb to in-frame sequences with V and J called. These copies leave out some clones; in studies compared against another copy, an unresolved V gene accounts for under half, and the cause of the remainder is not known. This sample holds more than 300,000 clones; about nine tenths were observed only once. The top ten clones comprise around 9.3% of the sample. The sequenced sample was PBMCs or T cells enriched from blood (not recorded which). All receptors derive from a woman aged 18-35 years who had recovered from COVID-19.

The rearrangement links TRBV18 to TRBJ1-6, with a possible D match to TRBD1 (5 bases). Germline lookup yields CDR1 KGHSH and CDR2 LQKENI. This CDR3 contains 14 residues. Trimming shortened V by 4 bases and J by 18 bases, and 22 bases separated the two germline ends. CDR3: CASSQGKANTPAHF. CDR3 nucleotide sequence: TGTGCCAGCTCACAGGGGAAGGCAAACACCCCGGCCCACTTT.

The chain couples TRBV24-1 to TRBJ2-2; 7 bases are shared with TRBD1. The CDR3 length is 19 residues. After removal of 4 bases from V and 3 bases from J, the junction contained 16 bases not matched to a gene. Per germline, CDR1 KGHDR and CDR2 SFDVKD. For the CDR3, the DNA is TGTGCCACCAGTGACGAGGGGGCGGATGTAGGGACCTACACCGGGGAGCTGTTTTTT. This sequence encodes CATSDEGADVGTYTGELFF.

The chain uses TRBV6-1 and TRBJ2-7, with TRBD1 as a possible D gene (6 bases). V lost 3 bases and J lost 0, with 12 bases in between. The CDR3 extends over 15 amino acids. Per germline, CDR1 MNHNS and CDR2 SASEGT. CDR3 amino acids: CASSDQQGLSYEQYF. CDR3 nucleotide sequence: TGTGCCAGCAGTGACCAACAGGGCCTCTCCTACGAGCAGTACTTC.

A few counts support this clone. J is TRBJ1-1 and V is TRBV10-1, with D possibly TRBD1 on 5 matching bases. The CDR3 consists of 9 residues. Trimming stripped 6 bases from V and 11 bases from J, with 7 bases between. Germline V gives CDR1 WNHNN, CDR2 SYGVQD (reference sequence). The CDR3 here is CASRTVAFF. In nucleotides, the CDR3 is TGCGCCAGCAGGACAGTGGCTTTCTTT.

The rearrangement uses TRBV12-3 or TRBV12-4 and TRBJ1-2; no clear D. The CDR3 totals 13 residues. V lost 3 bases to trimming and J lost 4 bases, with 9 bases between them. The CDR3 is CASSFGVGYGYTF. CDR3 coding DNA: TGTGCCAGCAGTTTCGGGGTCGGCTATGGCTACACCTTC.

The chain uses TRBV28 and TRBJ2-4; D is perhaps TRBD1 (6 bases). Trimming stripped 6 bases from V and 0 bases from J, with 12 bases between. Per germline, CDR1 MDHEN and CDR2 SYDVKM. The CDR3 sequence is 15 residues long. CDR3 coding DNA: TGTGCCAGCAGCCGTGGGACACCAGCCAAAAACATTCAGTACTTC. Protein product: CASSRGTPAKNIQYF.

Concerning this clone: Compared with germline, one end of the junction differs, possibly owing to a read error. The chain recombines TRBV18 with TRBJ1-1, with 7 bases identical to TRBD1. Germline V gene lookup returns CDR1 KGHSH and CDR2 LQKENI. CDR3 length: 14 amino acids. CDR3 sequence: CASSPPGQNIEAFF. CDR3 bases: TGTGCCAGCTCACCTCCGGGACAGAACATTGAAGCTTTCTTT.

V and J are TRBV9 and TRBJ2-7; D may be TRBD1 (5 bases). Germline CDR1 reads SGDLS; CDR2 reads YYNGEE. The ends were cut back, 2 bases at V and 0 bases at J, with 9 bases in the middle. The CDR3 is 14 amino acids. In DNA form, the CDR3 reads TGTGCCAGCAGCGTTCAAGGGGACTCCTACGAGCAGTACTTC. It translates to CASSVQGDSYEQYF.

The rearrangement joins TRBV9 to TRBJ2-3, with D possibly matching TRBD1 (6 bases). Germline CDR1 SGDLS, CDR2 YYNGEE. Trimming took off 2 bases at V and 0 bases at J, with 13 bases between the two ends. The length of the CDR3 is 16 residues. The CDR3 loop reads CASSVGRTDSTDTQYF. In DNA form, the CDR3 reads TGTGCCAGCAGCGTTGGGCGGACAGATAGCACAGATACGCAGTATTTT.

The rearrangement joins TRBV5-1 to TRBJ2-6, with 11 positions matching TRBD2. The germline CDR1 and CDR2 sequences are SGHRS and YFSETQ. V dropped 1 base and J dropped 1; count of bases not matched to a gene: 7. The CDR3 runs 19 residues. CDR3 in amino acids: CASSLWIAGGLSGANVLTF. CDR3 sequence (DNA): TGCGCCAGCAGCTTGTGGATAGCGGGGGGGCTATCTGGGGCCAACGTCCTGACTTTC.

A few counts support this clone. The V and J genes are TRBV10-1 and TRBJ1-4; 12 nucleotides line up with TRBD1. V trimming: 6 bases; J trimming: 3 bases; junction bases outside the gene matches: 17. The CDR3 is 20 residues long. Germline V gene lookup returns CDR1 WNHNN and CDR2 SYGVQD (reference sequence). CDR3 in DNA: TGCGCCAGCAGCGACGGACGGGACAGGGGGCGGTTCGTGGCTAATGAAAAACTGTTTTTT. It yields the protein CASSDGRDRGRFVANEKLFF.

The chain recombines TRBV4-1 with TRBJ2-5; tentatively, D is TRBD2 (6 bases). Germline lookup yields CDR1 MGHRA and CDR2 YSYEKL. CDR3 length: 13 residues. Between the trimmed V and J ends, which lost 5 bases and 0 bases, there was a span of 7 bases. The CDR3 region has the DNA TGCGCCAGCAGCTCTAGCGACCAAGAGACCCAGTACTTC. Residues: CASSSSDQETQYF.

This sequence joins TRBV3-1 (or the pseudogene TRBV3-2) and TRBJ1-2; 7 bases align to TRBD1. Germline V gives CDR1 LGHDT, CDR2 YNNKEL (reference sequence). After removal of 1 base from V and 2 bases from J, the junction contained 7 bases not matched to a gene. The CDR3 covers 16 residues. In DNA, the CDR3 is TGTGCCAGCAGCCAAGCGGACAGGCATATCAACTATGGCTACACCTTC. It codes for CASSQADRHINYGYTF.

V gene TRBV5-1 combines with J gene TRBJ2-7; D unresolved. The V end was cut by 7 bases, the J end by 6 bases, with 14 bases between. The CDR3 sequence is 12 residues long. Per the germline V gene, CDR1 is SGHRS and CDR2 is YFSETQ. The CDR3 sequence: CASCQPPGEQYF. The CDR3 region has the DNA TGCGCCAGCTGTCAGCCCCCAGGCGAGCAGTACTTC.

The V gene is TRBV9, the J gene TRBJ2-6; D call uncertain. This CDR3 is 19 amino acids long. Per germline, CDR1 SGDLS and CDR2 YYNGEE. V lost 0 bases to trimming and J lost 0 bases, with 16 bases between them. The CDR3 region has the DNA TGTGCCAGCAGCGTAGATGACATCCTTTTGAGCTCTGGGGCCAACGTCCTGACTTTC. Translating gives CASSVDDILLSSGANVLTF.

A single count supports this clone. J is TRBJ2-1 and V is TRBV7-2; D perhaps matches TRBD1 (5 bases). V shed 2 bases and J shed 9 bases, with 20 bases lying between them. Looked up from germline, CDR1 is SGHTA and CDR2 is FQGNSA. The CDR3 covers 16 residues. CDR3 loop: CASSLLQGLRLGEQFF. In DNA form, the CDR3 reads TGTGCCAGCAGCTTACTTCAGGGCTTAAGATTAGGTGAGCAGTTCTTC.

Details on this clone: One end of the junction varies from germline; a read error may be responsible. The gene calls are TRBV12-5 and TRBJ2-4, with a possible D match to TRBD2 (7 bases). From germline, CDR1 is LGHNT and CDR2 FRNRAP. The CDR3 spans 15 residues. CDR3 residues: CASALAGGAINIQYF. The CDR3 DNA reads TGTGCTAGTGCCCTTGCTGGGGGGGCCATAAACATTCAGTACTTC.

This CDR3 is CATSDSRGAGETQYF. The CDR3 region has the DNA TGTGCCACCAGTGATTCTCGGGGGGCCGGGGAGACCCAGTACTTC. The rearrangement links TRBV24-1 to TRBJ2-5, with D perhaps TRBD2 (7 bases). This CDR3 is built from 15 residues. The V and J ends lost 2 bases and 5 bases respectively, with 14 bases between them. Per the germline V gene, CDR1 is KGHDR and CDR2 is SFDVKD.

In its sample, this clone was seen a few times. The gene calls are TRBV10-1 and TRBJ2-1, with TRBD2 identical over 8 bases. The V gene end was trimmed by 4 bases and the J gene end by 8 bases; junction bases not matched to a gene: 4. Germline assignment: CDR1 WNHNN and CDR2 SYGVQD (reference sequence). The CDR3 extends over 13 amino acids. In DNA form, the CDR3 reads TGCGCCAGCAGTGGGGGGACTAGATATGAGCAGTTCTTC. It translates to CASSGGTRYEQFF.

The CDR3 sequence: CASRLNRQGNYGYTF. The CDR3 DNA follows: TGTGCCAGCAGACTAAATAGGCAGGGGAACTATGGCTACACCTTC. The chain links TRBV6-1 to TRBJ1-2, with a weak D call TRBD1 (6 bases). Trimming removed 6 bases from V and 2 bases from J, with 16 bases in between. Looked up from germline, CDR1 is MNHNS and CDR2 is SASEGT. The CDR3 covers 15 residues.

The V call is TRBV30, the J call TRBJ2-2; 10 bases align to TRBD2. CDR3 length: 17 amino acids. V gave up 1 base and J gave up 5 bases; unmatched junction bases: 10. Germline CDR1 and CDR2: GTSNPN and SVGIG (reference sequence). In nucleotides, the CDR3 is TGTGCCTGGAGTGGGGAGAAGCGGGAGGGCAGTACCGGGGAGCTGTTTTTT. This codes for CAWSGEKREGSTGELFF. Complete variable domain (other parts from reference TRBV30 and TRBJ2-2): SQTIHQWPATLVQPVGSPLSLECTVEGTSNPNLYWYRQAAGRGLQLLFYSVGIGQISSEVPQNLSASRPQDRQFILSSKKLLLSDSGFYLCAWSGEKREGSTGELFFGEGSRLTVL.

The rearrangement links TRBV7-9 to TRBJ2-7; maybe TRBD1 (5 bases). Germline CDR1 is SEHNR and CDR2 is FQNEAQ (reference sequence). This CDR3 contains 13 residues. Trimming took off 1 base at V and 6 bases at J, with 10 bases between the two ends. In nucleotides, the CDR3 is TGTGCCAGCAGCTTAGGGCAGGGTACCGAGCAGTACTTC. Its translation: CASSLGQGTEQYF.

Only one count was recorded for this clone. This chain uses TRBV2 with TRBJ2-3, with no clear D. The germline CDR1 and CDR2 sequences are SNHLY and FYNNEI. V lost 6 bases to trimming and J lost 7 bases, with 8 bases between them. The CDR3 sequence is 11 residues long. CDR3 residues: CASSADNTQYF. In nucleotides, the CDR3 is TGTGCCAGCAGCGCAGACAATACGCAGTATTTT.

The chain uses TRBV5-4 and TRBJ2-2; 10 nucleotides line up with TRBD1. V shed 5 bases and J 1 base; nucleotides not matched to a gene: 11. This CDR3 comprises 18 residues. Germline CDR1 is SGHNT and CDR2 is YYREEE (reference sequence). Here the CDR3 reads CASRPGQGPLLNTGELFF. The CDR3 region has the DNA TGTGCCAGCAGGCCGGGACAGGGGCCTCTTTTGAACACCGGGGAGCTGTTTTTT.

This chain joins TRBV6-5 and TRBJ2-5; D unclear. The length of the CDR3 is 13 residues. V was clipped by 7 bases and J by 2 bases, with 11 bases between them. Germline V gene lookup returns CDR1 MNHEY and CDR2 SVGAGI. CDR3 sequence: CASTLPSQETQYF. In nucleotides, the CDR3 is TGTGCCAGCACTCTCCCGAGTCAAGAGACCCAGTACTTC.

This chain joins TRBV3-1 (or the pseudogene TRBV3-2) and TRBJ1-2, with D unclear. The CDR3 contains 11 residues. Trimming left V 1 base short and J 6 bases short, with 3 bases between. CDR1 is LGHDT and CDR2 is YNNKEL in the germline V gene (reference sequence). CDR3 in amino acids: CASSQANGYTF. DNA of the CDR3: TGTGCCAGCAGCCAAGCTAATGGCTACACCTTC.

The chain recombines TRBV5-1 with TRBJ2-1; TRBD2 matches at 7 bases. V shed 2 bases, J shed 5 bases, and the junction held 10 bases outside the gene matches. This CDR3 spans 16 amino acids. Germline V gene data show CDR1 as SGHRS and CDR2 as YFSETQ. This chain's CDR3 is CASSFFPAGTNNEQFF. CDR3 nucleotide sequence: TGCGCCAGCAGCTTTTTTCCCGCGGGGACTAACAATGAGCAGTTCTTC.

This clone was seen once. The gene calls are TRBV7-6 and TRBJ1-1; 10 nucleotides align to TRBD1. Germline V CDR1 and CDR2: SGHVS, FNYEAQ. The CDR3 loop spans 15 amino acids. V lost 5 bases to trimming and J lost 6 bases; unmatched junction nucleotides: 9. The CDR3 sequence is CASSPQGQGISEAFF. The CDR3 DNA reads TGTGCCAGCAGCCCACAGGGACAGGGGATCTCTGAAGCTTTCTTT. The full variable domain, its missing parts supplied by reference TRBV7-6 and TRBJ1-1, is GAGVSQSPRYKVTKRGQDVALRCDPISGHVSLYWYRQALGQGPEFLTYFNYEAQQDKSGLPNDRFSAERPEGSISTLTIQRTEQRDSAMYRCASSPQGQGISEAFFGQGTRLTVV.

This CDR3 is CASSQDGLAGGLNTGELFF. The CDR3 bases are TGTGCCAGCAGCCAAGACGGACTAGCGGGGGGGTTGAACACCGGGGAGCTGTTTTTT. V gene TRBV3-1 (or the pseudogene TRBV3-2) combines with J gene TRBJ2-2; 15 bases match TRBD2. With V trimmed by 0 bases and J by 1 base, 3 bases remained unmatched. The CDR3 spans 19 residues. The germline V gene has CDR1 LGHDT and CDR2 YNNKEL (reference sequence).

The rearrangement links TRBV4-1 to TRBJ2-7; D might be TRBD1 (5 bases). The V end lost 6 bases, the J end lost 4 bases, and 13 bases lay between the germline ends. Looked up from germline, CDR1 is MGHRA and CDR2 is YSYEKL. The CDR3 is 13 residues long. CDR3 DNA: TGCGCCAGCAGTCATACTCAGGGTTACGAGCAGTACTTC. Protein sequence: CASSHTQGYEQYF.

This clone was observed a handful of times. The V call is TRBV10-1, the J call TRBJ1-5, with D perhaps matching TRBD1 (6 bases). The CDR3 runs 14 residues. Looked up from germline, CDR1 is WNHNN and CDR2 is SYGVQD (reference sequence). The V and J ends lost 8 bases and 7 bases respectively, with 18 bases between them. CDR3 DNA: TGCGCCAGCTCCATCCGGGACACTGAACAGCCCCAGCATTTT. It yields the protein CASSIRDTEQPQHF.

The chain recombines TRBV14 with TRBJ2-7, with D unclear. This CDR3 has 16 residues. Looked up from germline, CDR1 is SGHDN and CDR2 is FVKESK. V was pared by 4 bases and J by 3 bases, with 19 bases between. CDR3 in amino acids: CASSRQADMSNYEQYF. For the CDR3, the DNA is TGTGCCAGCAGCCGACAAGCTGACATGTCAAACTACGAGCAGTACTTC.